This T cell receptor beta chain was sequenced in a study of cytomegalovirus exposure and HLA in healthy donors. Comments on this clone: The antigen is undetermined.

Overall study findings and caveats: As a later analysis revealed, the rate of TCR association differed by HLA locus, with DRB1 most and HLA-C fewest.

60 Vbeta and 13 Jbeta primers were used in PCR. The table came from immunoSEQ multiplex PCR; TCRdb's copy has only in-frame clones and leaves some out. The sample records about 120,000 clones, 81% being singletons. Sequenced input: PBMCs. This TCR derives from a woman aged 40 to 50 in good health and CMV-seronegative.

The CDR3 DNA reads as TGTGCCAGCAGTACCAAATGGGGGGGGGAATACGAGCAGTACTTC. Translated: CASSTKWGGEYEQYF. The rearrangement uses TRBV27 and TRBJ2-7, with TRBD2 matching over 7 bases. Germline V lookup: CDR1 MNHEY, CDR2 SMNVEV (reference sequence). V lost 5 bases, J lost 4 bases, and 11 bases stayed unmatched. The CDR3 contains 15 residues.